Many counts were recorded for the clone carrying this TCR beta chain. The antigen is undetermined. The data derive from a study of tumor-infiltrating lymphocytes in primary liver carcinoma. Study summary: Spanning 30 to 69 years of age, the patients were men and women. Between about 4.2 and 10 cm across, the tumors were all of stage T1-T3 N0M0.

Starting material of around 490 ng total RNA yielded TCR beta cDNA via a constant-region primer. Amplification in three nested multiplex PCR rounds with slightly modified ARM-PCR gave rise to TCR beta libraries. Amplification in the first two PCR rounds was performed using TRBV1-TRBV30 forward primers and a C-beta reverse primer for about 10 cycles each. From the multiplex PCR reads, TCRdb called clonotypes with MiXCR, one entry per CDR3 protein. The sample has approximately 80,000 distinct CDR3 sequences; about three quarters are singletons. General study points: Tumor-adjacent and tumor-blood pairs showed less overlap than tumor region pairs.

CDR3 length equals 12 residues. V was shortened by 0 bases and J by 8 bases, with 8 bases between the two germline ends. The germline V gene has CDR1 SGHRS and CDR2 YFSETQ. Co-extracted RNA and DNA came from roughly 21-30 mg of unsorted bulk tissue. V gene TRBV5-1 combines with J gene TRBJ1-2; D unclear. Sequencing was done on a sample of tumor-adjacent normal liver tissue. This TCR derives from a man in his forties with primary liver carcinoma and hepatitis B virus infection. The CDR3 sequence is CASSLDWRGYTF. The CDR3 DNA reads as TGCGCCAGCAGCTTGGACTGGCGGGGCTACACCTTC.